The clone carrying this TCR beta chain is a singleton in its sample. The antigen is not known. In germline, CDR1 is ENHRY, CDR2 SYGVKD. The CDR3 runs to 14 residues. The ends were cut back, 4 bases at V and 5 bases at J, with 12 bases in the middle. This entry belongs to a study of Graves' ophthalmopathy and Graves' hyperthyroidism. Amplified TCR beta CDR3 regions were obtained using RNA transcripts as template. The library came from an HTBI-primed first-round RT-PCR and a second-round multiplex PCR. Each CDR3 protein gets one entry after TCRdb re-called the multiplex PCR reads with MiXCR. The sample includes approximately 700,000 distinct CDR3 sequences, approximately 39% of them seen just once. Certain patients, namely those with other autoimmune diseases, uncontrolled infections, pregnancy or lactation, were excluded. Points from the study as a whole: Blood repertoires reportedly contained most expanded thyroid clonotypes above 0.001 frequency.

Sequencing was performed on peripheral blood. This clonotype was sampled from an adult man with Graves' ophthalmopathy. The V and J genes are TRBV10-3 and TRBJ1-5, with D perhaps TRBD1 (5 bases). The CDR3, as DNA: TGTGCCATCAGTGTCGGGGGGAAATATCAGCCCCAGCATTTT. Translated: CAISVGGKYQPQHF.